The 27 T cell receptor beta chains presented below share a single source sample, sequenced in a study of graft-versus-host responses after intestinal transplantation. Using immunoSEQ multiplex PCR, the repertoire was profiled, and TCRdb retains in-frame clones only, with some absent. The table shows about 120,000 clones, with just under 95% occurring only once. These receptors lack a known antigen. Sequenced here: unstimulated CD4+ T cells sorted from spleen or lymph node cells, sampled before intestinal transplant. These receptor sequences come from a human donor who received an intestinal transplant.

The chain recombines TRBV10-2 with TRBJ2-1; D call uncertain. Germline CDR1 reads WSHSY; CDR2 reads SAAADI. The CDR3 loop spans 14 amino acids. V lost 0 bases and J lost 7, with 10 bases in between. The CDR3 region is CASSESARWNEQFF. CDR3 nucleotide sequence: TGCGCCAGCAGTGAGTCGGCACGTTGGAATGAGCAGTTCTTC.

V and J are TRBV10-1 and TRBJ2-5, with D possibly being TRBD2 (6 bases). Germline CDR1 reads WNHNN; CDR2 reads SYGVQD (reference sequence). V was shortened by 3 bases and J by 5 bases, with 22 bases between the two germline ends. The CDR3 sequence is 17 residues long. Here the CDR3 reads CASSDRLGGEVRETQYF. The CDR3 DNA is TGCGCCAGCAGTGATCGTCTAGGTGGGGAGGTGAGGGAGACCCAGTACTTC.

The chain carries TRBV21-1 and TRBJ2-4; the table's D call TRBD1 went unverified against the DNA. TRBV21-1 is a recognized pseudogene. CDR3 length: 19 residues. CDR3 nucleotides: TGTGCCAGCAGCAAAGATTACGGACAGGGGCCCCCAGGTTCCGCCCAAAAGTACTTC. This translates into CASSKDYGQGPPGSAQKYF.

Here the CDR3 reads CATSPGQDLNIQYF. In DNA, the CDR3 is TGTGCCACCTCACCGGGACAGGATTTGAACATTCAGTACTTC. The genes are TRBV10-3 and TRBJ2-4; 8 bases agree with TRBD1. Trimming at V came to 10 bases and at J to 7 bases, leaving 12 bases not matched to a gene. Germline lookup yields CDR1 ENHRY and CDR2 SYGVKD. The CDR3 spans 14 residues.

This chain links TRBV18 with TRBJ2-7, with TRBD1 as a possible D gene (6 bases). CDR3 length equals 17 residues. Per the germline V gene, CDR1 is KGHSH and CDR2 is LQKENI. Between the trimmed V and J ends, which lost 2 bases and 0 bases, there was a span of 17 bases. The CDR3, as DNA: TGTGCCAGCTCACCAGGCACCGGGACACCGAACTCCTACGAGCAGTACTTC. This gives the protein CASSPGTGTPNSYEQYF.

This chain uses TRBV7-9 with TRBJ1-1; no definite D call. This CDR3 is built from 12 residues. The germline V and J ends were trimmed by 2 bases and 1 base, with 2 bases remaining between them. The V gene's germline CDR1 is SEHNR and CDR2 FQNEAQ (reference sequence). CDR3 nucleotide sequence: TGTGCCAGCAGCTTAACGAACACTGAAGCTTTCTTT. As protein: CASSLTNTEAFF.

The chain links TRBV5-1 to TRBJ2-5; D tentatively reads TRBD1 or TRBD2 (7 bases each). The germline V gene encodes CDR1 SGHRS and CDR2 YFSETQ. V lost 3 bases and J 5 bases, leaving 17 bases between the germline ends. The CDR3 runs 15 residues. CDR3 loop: CASSSIAQGGETQYF. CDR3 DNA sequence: TGCGCCAGCAGCTCTATCGCTCAGGGGGGGGAGACCCAGTACTTC.

CDR3: CASRSTRETQYF. The CDR3 region has the DNA TGTGCCAGCAGAAGCACGCGGGAGACCCAGTACTTC. The chain links TRBV6-1 to TRBJ2-5; D is uncertain. This CDR3 region has 12 residues. Germline V gives CDR1 MNHNS, CDR2 SASEGT. With 6 bases removed from V and 5 bases from J, the gap between germline ends came to 10 bases.

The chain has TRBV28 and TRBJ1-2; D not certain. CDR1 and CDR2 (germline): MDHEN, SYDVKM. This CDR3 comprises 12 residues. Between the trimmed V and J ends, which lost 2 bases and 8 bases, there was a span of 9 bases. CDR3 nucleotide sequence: TGTGCCAGCAGTTTAAGGCGTGAGGGCTACACCTTC. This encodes CASSLRREGYTF.

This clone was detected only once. This chain's CDR3 is CASSTNWDRGIYEQYF. The CDR3 coding sequence is TGTGCCAGCAGCACCAACTGGGACAGGGGGATCTACGAGCAGTACTTC. The chain is built from TRBV7-9 and TRBJ2-7, with 11 bases that match TRBD1. The V gene end was trimmed by 5 bases and the J gene end by 3 bases; junction bases not matched to a gene: 9. The CDR3 extends over 16 amino acids. Germline CDR1 reads SEHNR; CDR2 reads FQNEAQ (reference sequence).

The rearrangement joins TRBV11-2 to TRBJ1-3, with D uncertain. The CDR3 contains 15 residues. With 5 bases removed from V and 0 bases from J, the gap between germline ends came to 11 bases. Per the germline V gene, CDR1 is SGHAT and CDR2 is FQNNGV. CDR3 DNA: TGTGCCAGCAGCCAAGGACTATCCTCTGGAAACACCATATATTTT. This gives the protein CASSQGLSSGNTIYF.

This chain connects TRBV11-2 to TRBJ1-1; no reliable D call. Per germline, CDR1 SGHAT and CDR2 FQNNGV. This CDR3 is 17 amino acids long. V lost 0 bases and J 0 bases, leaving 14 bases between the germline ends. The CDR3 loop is CASSLDQAGRMNTEAFF. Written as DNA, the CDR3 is TGTGCCAGCAGCTTAGATCAGGCAGGACGGATGAACACTGAAGCTTTCTTT.

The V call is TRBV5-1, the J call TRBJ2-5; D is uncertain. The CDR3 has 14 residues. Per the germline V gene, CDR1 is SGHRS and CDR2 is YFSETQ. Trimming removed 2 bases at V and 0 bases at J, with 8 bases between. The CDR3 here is CASSFTGYQETQYF. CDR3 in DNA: TGCGCCAGCAGCTTTACTGGTTACCAAGAGACCCAGTACTTC.

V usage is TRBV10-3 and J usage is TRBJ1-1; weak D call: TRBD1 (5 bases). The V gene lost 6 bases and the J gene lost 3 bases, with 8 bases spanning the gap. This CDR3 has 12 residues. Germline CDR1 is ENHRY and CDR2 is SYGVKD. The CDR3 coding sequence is TGTGCCATCAGGGGGCTGTACACTGAAGCTTTCTTT. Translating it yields CAIRGLYTEAFF.

The CDR3 bases are TGCGCCAGCAGCTTACTCCAAGAGACCCAGTACTTC. It yields the protein CASSLLQETQYF. The chain employs TRBV5-1 and TRBJ2-5, with D unclear. The CDR3 length is 12 residues. Germline V gene lookup returns CDR1 SGHRS and CDR2 YFSETQ. V was cut by 2 bases and J by 1 base, with 3 bases left in between.

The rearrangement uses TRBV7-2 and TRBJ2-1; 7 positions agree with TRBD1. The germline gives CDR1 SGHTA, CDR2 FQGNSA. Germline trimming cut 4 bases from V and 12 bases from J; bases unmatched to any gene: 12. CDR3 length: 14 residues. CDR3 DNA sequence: TGTGCCAGCAGCTCGCTCTACTCCGGGACAGCGCAGTTCTTC. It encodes CASSSLYSGTAQFF.

CDR3 DNA sequence: TGTGCCAGCTCACCACCCCCGGGAGGCGATAATGAGCAGTTCTTC. Protein: CASSPPPGGDNEQFF. This chain joins TRBV18 and TRBJ2-1, with 7 bases fitting TRBD2. J gave up 7 bases and V 0 bases, and 6 bases lay outside the gene matches. Per germline, CDR1 KGHSH and CDR2 LQKENI. The CDR3 sequence is 15 residues long.

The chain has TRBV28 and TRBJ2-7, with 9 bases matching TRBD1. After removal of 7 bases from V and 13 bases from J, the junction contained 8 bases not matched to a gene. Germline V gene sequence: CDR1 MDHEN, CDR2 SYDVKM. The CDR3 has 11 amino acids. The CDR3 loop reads CASTSGTGNYF. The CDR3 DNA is TGTGCCAGCACTTCCGGGACAGGGAATTACTTC. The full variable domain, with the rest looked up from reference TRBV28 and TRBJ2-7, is DVKVTQSSRYLVKRTGEKVFLECVQDMDHENMFWYRQDPGLGLRLIYFSYDVKMKEKGDIPEGYSVSREKKERFSLILESASTNQTSMYLCASTSGTGNYFGPGTRLTVT.

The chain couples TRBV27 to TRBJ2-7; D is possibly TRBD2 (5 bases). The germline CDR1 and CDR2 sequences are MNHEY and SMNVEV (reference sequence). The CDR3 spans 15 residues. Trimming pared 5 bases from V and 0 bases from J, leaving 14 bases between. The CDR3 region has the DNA TGTGCCAGCAGTCCCTTACATACTAGCTCCTACGAGCAGTACTTC. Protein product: CASSPLHTSSYEQYF.

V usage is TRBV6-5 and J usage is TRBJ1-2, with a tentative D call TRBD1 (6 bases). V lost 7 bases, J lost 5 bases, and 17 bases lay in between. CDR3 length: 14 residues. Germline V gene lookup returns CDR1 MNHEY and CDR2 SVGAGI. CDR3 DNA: TGTGCCAGCACGATCGGGGGCGAAGCATATGGCTACACCTTC. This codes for CASTIGGEAYGYTF.

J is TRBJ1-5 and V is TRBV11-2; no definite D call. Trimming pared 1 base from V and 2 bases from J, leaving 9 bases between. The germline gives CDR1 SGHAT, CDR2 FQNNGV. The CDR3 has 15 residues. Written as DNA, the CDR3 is TGTGCCAGCAGCTTAGGAACCACAGGCAATCAGCCCCAGCATTTT. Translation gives CASSLGTTGNQPQHF.

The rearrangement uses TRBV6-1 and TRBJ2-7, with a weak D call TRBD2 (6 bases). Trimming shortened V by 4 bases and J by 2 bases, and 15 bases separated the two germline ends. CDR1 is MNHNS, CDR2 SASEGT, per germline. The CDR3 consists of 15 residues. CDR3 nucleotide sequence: TGTGCCAGCAGTGTCCTATGGACTAATACCTACGAGCAGTACTTC. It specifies CASSVLWTNTYEQYF.

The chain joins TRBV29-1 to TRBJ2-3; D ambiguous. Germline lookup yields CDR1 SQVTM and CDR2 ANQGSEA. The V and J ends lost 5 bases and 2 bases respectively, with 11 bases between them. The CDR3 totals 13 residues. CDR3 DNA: TGCAGCGTTCAGCCAGATCACACAGATACGCAGTATTTT. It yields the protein CSVQPDHTDTQYF.

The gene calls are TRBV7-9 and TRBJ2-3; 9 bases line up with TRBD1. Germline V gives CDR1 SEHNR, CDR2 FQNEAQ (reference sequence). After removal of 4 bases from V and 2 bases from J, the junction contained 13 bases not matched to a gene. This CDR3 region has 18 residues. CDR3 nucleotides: TGTGCCAGCAGCTCCAGAAAAACGCGGGACAGGGACACAGATACGCAGTATTTT. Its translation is CASSSRKTRDRDTDTQYF.

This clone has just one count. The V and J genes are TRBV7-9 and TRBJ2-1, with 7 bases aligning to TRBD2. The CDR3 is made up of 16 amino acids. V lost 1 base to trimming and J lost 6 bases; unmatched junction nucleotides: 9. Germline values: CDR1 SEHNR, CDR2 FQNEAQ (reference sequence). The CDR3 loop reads CASSLEIQAGANEQFF. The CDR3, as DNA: TGTGCCAGCAGCTTAGAAATCCAGGCGGGAGCCAATGAGCAGTTCTTC.

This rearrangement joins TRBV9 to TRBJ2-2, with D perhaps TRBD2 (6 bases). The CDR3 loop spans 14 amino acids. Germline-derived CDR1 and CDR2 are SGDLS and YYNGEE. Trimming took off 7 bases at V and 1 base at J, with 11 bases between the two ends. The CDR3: CASDAGWNTGELFF. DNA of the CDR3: TGTGCCAGCGATGCGGGATGGAACACCGGGGAGCTGTTTTTT. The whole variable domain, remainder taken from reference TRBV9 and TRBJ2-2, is DSGVTQTPKHLITATGQRVTLRCSPRSGDLSVYWYQQSLDQGLQFLIQYYNGEERAKGNILERFSAQQFPDLHSELNLSSLELGDSALYFCASDAGWNTGELFFGEGSRLTVL.

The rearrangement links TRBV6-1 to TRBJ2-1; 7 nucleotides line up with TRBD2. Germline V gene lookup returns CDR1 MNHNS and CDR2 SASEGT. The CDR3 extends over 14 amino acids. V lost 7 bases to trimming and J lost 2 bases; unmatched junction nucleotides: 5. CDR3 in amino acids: CASMRLAPYNEQFF. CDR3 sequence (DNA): TGTGCCAGCATGCGACTAGCCCCCTACAATGAGCAGTTCTTC.